This T cell receptor (beta chain) was sequenced during a study of blood T cell repertoires in COVID-19. The CDR3 extends over 14 amino acids. The junction had 9 bases not matched to a gene; V was cut back by 6 bases and J by 7 bases. Germline values: CDR1 SGHVS, CDR2 FQNEAQ. The table came from immunoSEQ multiplex PCR; TCRdb's copy has only in-frame clones and leaves some out. The sample holds hundreds of thousands of clones, about nine tenths seen once. Sequences were obtained from peripheral blood. The sequence derives from a woman younger than 45 with active or convalescent COVID-19. The chain uses TRBV7-8 and TRBJ1-5; the match to TRBD1 covers 7 bases. CDR3 in amino acids: CASRGDRDGQPQHF. The DNA of the CDR3 is TGTGCCAGCAGAGGAGACAGGGACGGGCAGCCCCAGCATTTT.